This T cell receptor beta chain was captured by sequencing in a study of PD-1 blockade in classical Hodgkin lymphoma. Time point given: cycle 4 day 1 (C4D1), after more than five weeks of nivolumab. All patients experienced relapse after autologous stem cell transplantation, and brentuximab vedotin exposure was variable. Thawed PBMCs were the source of CD4+ T cells, purified by magnetic negative selection. V shed 5 bases and J shed 2 bases, with 13 bases lying between them. This CDR3 spans 15 amino acids. Germline lookup yields CDR1 LNHDA and CDR2 SQIVND (reference sequence). The data were produced by immunoSEQ multiplex PCR, yet TCRdb's version contains in-frame clones alone and is incomplete. The table includes approximately 22,000 clones, 70% to 80% detected once.

The sequence was collected from a human donor with classical Hodgkin lymphoma. Material: CD4+ T cells from blood, obtained before the fourth cycle of nivolumab. J is TRBJ1-5 and V is TRBV19; D remains ambiguous. CDR3 DNA: TGTGCCAGTAGTTTGGAGGGTAGGGGCAATCAGCCCCAGCATTTT. Translating it yields CASSLEGRGNQPQHF. The entire variable domain, with the rest obtained from reference TRBV19 and TRBJ1-5, is as follows: DGGITQSPKYLFRKEGQNVTLSCEQNLNHDAMYWYRQDPGQGLRLIYYSQIVNDFQKGDIAEGYSVSREKKESFPLTVTSAQKNPTAFYLCASSLEGRGNQPQHFGDGTRLSIL.